Reported below is one T cell receptor beta chain. What it binds is not known. The PCR used 60 Vbeta and 13 Jbeta primers. The assay was immunoSEQ multiplex PCR, and TCRdb's table has in-frame clones only and misses some. The sample has roughly 150,000 clones, approximately 80% seen once. This sample stems from a study of cytomegalovirus exposure and HLA in healthy donors. Each donor was nominally healthy when sampled (though unrecorded immune exposures were likely). General study results and limits: A link between a missense DCLRE1C variant and TCR beta V- and J-gene trimming emerged from a later analysis. The likely origin of a cluster of highly shared sequence variants was a sequencing artifact.

V shed 3 bases and J 8 bases; nucleotides not matched to a gene: 6. The CDR3 length is 16 residues. CDR1 MDHEN and CDR2 SYDVKM come from the germline V gene. Sequencing was performed on PBMCs. The sequence came from a man in his fifties in good health and CMV-seropositive. The chain combines TRBV28 with TRBJ1-6, with 11 positions matching TRBD1. This CDR3 reads CASSFHPGQGDSPLHF. The CDR3 region has the DNA TGTGCCAGCAGTTTCCACCCGGGACAGGGGGATTCACCCCTCCACTTT.